This TCR beta chain was documented in a study of Ad26.COV2.S vaccination and SARS-CoV-2 variants. As for the study in general: It was the COV1001 Ad26.COV2.S trial arm that included the donor. Notes on the study in general: Compared with placebo recipients, vaccine recipients had higher spike-specific TCR breadth. Breadth of non-spike TCRs did not differ between vaccinees and placebo recipients. Possibly, TCR breadth and depth analyses underestimated total T cell responses.

The CDR3 is 15 amino acids. The ends were cut back, 3 bases at V and 6 bases at J, with 18 bases in the middle. The germline CDR1 and CDR2 sequences are MGHRA and YSYEKL. This table comes from immunoSEQ multiplex PCR, and its TCRdb copy is limited to in-frame clones, with some not included. The sample has about 400,000 clones, around 82% seen once. Worth noting for this clone: Its antigen is undetermined.

Treatment noted: 15 to 20 received Ad26.COV2.S at low or high dose, single or two shots; 5 received placebo; per-sample allocation not given. Day 63 following the first vaccine or placebo injection was when the samples were taken. Specimen: peripheral blood, collected in a trial of Ad26.COV2.S vaccine versus placebo. The TCR was taken from a person aged 18-65 years who received the Ad26.COV2.S COVID-19 vaccine or a placebo. The chain joins TRBV4-1 to TRBJ2-7, with D uncertain. The CDR3 sequence is CASSQPTARSPEQYF. CDR3 sequence (DNA): TGCGCCAGCAGCCAGCCGACTGCGCGGTCTCCCGAGCAGTACTTC.